A single T cell receptor (beta chain) is shown here with its context. This entry comes from a study of control samples from healthy donors and cancer patients. The table came from immunoSEQ multiplex PCR; TCRdb's copy has only in-frame clones and leaves some out. The sample has tens of thousands of clones, about 88% seen once. This TCR came from a woman aged 70-85 years in good health. The sequencing input was blood.

The CDR3 loop is CASSTRTPYNQPQHF. The CDR3 DNA is TGTGCCAGTAGTACCAGGACGCCTTACAATCAGCCCCAGCATTTT. The chain combines TRBV19 with TRBJ1-5; unclear D gene. The V gene lost 4 bases and the J gene lost 3 bases, with 13 bases spanning the gap. Germline values: CDR1 LNHDA, CDR2 SQIVND (reference sequence). The CDR3 runs 15 residues.